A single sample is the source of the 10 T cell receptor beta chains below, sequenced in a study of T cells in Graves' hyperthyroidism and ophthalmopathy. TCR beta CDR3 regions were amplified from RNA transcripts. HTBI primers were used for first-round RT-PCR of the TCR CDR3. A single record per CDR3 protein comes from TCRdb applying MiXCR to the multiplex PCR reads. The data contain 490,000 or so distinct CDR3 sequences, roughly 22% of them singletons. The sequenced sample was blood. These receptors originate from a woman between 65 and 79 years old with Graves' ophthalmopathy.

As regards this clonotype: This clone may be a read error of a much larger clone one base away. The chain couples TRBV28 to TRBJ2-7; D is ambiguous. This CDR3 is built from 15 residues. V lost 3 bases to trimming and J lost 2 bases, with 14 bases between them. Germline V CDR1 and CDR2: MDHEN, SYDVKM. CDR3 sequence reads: CASSFTERDAYEQYF. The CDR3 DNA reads TGTGCCAGCAGTTTCACGGAGCGAGACGCCTACGAGCAGTACTTC.

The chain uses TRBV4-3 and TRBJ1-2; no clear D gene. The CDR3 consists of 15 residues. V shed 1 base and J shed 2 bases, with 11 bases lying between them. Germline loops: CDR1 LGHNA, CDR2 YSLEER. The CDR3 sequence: CASSQGAVSNYGYTF. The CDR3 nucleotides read TGCGCCAGCAGCCAAGGTGCAGTCTCGAACTATGGCTACACCTTC.

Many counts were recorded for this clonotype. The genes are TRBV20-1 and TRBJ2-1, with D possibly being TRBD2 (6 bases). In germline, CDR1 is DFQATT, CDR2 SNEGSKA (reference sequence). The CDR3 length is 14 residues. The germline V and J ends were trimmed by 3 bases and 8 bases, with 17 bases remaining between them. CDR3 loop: CSASTGSRGDEQFF. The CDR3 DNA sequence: TGCAGTGCTAGTACCGGGAGCCGGGGCGATGAGCAGTTCTTC.

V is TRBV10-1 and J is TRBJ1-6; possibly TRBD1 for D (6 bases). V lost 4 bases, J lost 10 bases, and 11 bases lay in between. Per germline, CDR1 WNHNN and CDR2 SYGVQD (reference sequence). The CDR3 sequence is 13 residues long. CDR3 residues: CASSAGVGSPLHF. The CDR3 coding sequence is TGCGCCAGCAGTGCAGGGGTTGGGTCACCCCTCCACTTT.

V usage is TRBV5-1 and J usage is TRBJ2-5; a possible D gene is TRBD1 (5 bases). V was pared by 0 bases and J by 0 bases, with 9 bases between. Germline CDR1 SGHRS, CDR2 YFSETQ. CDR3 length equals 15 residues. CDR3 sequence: CASSLAPDNQETQYF. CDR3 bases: TGCGCCAGCAGCTTGGCCCCGGACAACCAAGAGACCCAGTACTTC.

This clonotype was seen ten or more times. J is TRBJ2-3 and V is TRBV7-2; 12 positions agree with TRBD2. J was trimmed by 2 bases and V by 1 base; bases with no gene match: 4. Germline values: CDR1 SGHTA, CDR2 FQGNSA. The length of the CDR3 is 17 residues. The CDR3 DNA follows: TGTGCCAGCAGCTTAGGAGCTAGCGGGAGGGTCACAGATACGCAGTATTTT. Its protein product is CASSLGASGRVTDTQYF.

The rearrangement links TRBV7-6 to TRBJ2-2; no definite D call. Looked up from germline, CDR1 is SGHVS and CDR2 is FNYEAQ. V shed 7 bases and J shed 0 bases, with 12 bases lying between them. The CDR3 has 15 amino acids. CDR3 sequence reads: CASTQTNANTGELFF. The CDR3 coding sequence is TGTGCCAGCACCCAGACAAACGCGAACACCGGGGAGCTGTTTTTT.

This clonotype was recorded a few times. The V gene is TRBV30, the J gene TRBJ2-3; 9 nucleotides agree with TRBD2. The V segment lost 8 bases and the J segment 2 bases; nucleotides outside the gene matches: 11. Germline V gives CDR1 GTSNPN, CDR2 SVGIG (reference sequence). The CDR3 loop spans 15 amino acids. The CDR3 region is CAEGVAGGNTDTQYF. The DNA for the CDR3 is TGTGCCGAGGGAGTTGCGGGAGGGAACACAGATACGCAGTATTTT. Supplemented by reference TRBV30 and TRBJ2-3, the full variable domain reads SQTIHQWPATLVQPVGSPLSLECTVEGTSNPNLYWYRQAAGRGLQLLFYSVGIGQISSEVPQNLSASRPQDRQFILSSKKLLLSDSGFYLCAEGVAGGNTDTQYFGPGTRLTVL.

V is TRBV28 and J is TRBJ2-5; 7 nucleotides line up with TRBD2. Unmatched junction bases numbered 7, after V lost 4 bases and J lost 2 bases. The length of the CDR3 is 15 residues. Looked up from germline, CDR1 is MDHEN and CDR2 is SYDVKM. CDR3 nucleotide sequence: TGTGCCAGCAGTTCCCCCGGTAGCGGGCAAGAGACCCAGTACTTC. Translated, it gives CASSSPGSGQETQYF.

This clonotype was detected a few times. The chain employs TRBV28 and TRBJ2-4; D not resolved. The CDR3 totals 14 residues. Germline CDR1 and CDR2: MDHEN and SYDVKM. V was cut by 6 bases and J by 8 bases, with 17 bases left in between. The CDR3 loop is CASSDPGVFDIQYF. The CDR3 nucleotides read TGTGCCAGCAGCGACCCTGGGGTATTTGACATTCAGTACTTC.